The rows below give T cell receptor beta chains drawn from one sample of a study of shared clonotypes between healthy human individuals. Some clones are missing from TCRdb's copy, which holds only in-frame ones; the method was immunoSEQ multiplex PCR. The table lists 2.3 million or so clones, approximately 93% of them singletons, with 0.35% to 0.45% in the top ten. Sequencing input: naive CD4+ T cells from PBMCs. These receptors came from a man aged 18 to 30 in good health. Some clones in this sample may be carry-over from other donors' samples. Both conserved end residues are part of each CDR3. The D gene is left open where the match is weak. Clone size is given for some rows only: seen once, a few or many times, or a class if the clone is expanded.

cdr3_length: 11; v_call: TRBV2; d_call: -; j_call: TRBJ2-3; clone_size: -; cdr3_aa: CASGGGDTQYF; cdr3_nt: TGTGCCAGCGGGGGGGGCGATACGCAGTATTTT
cdr3_length: 16; v_call: TRBV5-1; d_call: TRBD2; j_call: TRBJ2-1; clone_size: -; cdr3_aa: CASSFLTSGEDNEQFF; cdr3_nt: TGCGCCAGCAGCTTCTTGACTAGCGGAGAAGACAATGAGCAGTTCTTC
cdr3_length: 12; v_call: TRBV6-6; d_call: -; j_call: TRBJ2-1; clone_size: -; cdr3_aa: CASRIQDNEQFF; cdr3_nt: TGTGCCAGCAGAATACAGGACAATGAGCAGTTCTTC
cdr3_length: 16; v_call: TRBV11-3; d_call: TRBD2; j_call: TRBJ2-3; clone_size: -; cdr3_aa: CASSPPSGGATDTQYF; cdr3_nt: TGTGCCAGCAGCCCACCTAGCGGGGGGGCGACAGATACGCAGTATTTT
cdr3_length: 14; v_call: TRBV11-2; d_call: TRBD1; j_call: TRBJ2-5; clone_size: once; cdr3_aa: CASSPLGQEETQYF; cdr3_nt: TGTGCCAGCAGCCCGTTGGGACAGGAGGAGACCCAGTACTTC
cdr3_length: 15; v_call: TRBV15; d_call: TRBD1; j_call: TRBJ1-1; clone_size: -; cdr3_aa: CATSRLGQGVTEAFF; cdr3_nt: TGTGCCACCAGCAGACTGGGACAGGGGGTGACTGAAGCTTTCTTT
cdr3_length: 14; v_call: TRBV28; d_call: -; j_call: TRBJ1-2; clone_size: once; cdr3_aa: CASTDRGRRHGYTF; cdr3_nt: TGTGCCAGCACCGATAGGGGACGACGGCATGGCTACACCTTC
cdr3_length: 14; v_call: TRBV2; d_call: TRBD1; j_call: TRBJ1-1; clone_size: few; cdr3_aa: CASSRQGQNTEAFF; cdr3_nt: TGTGCCAGCAGCCGACAGGGTCAGAACACTGAAGCTTTCTTT
cdr3_length: 16; v_call: TRBV10-3; d_call: TRBD2; j_call: TRBJ2-7; clone_size: -; cdr3_aa: CAISESTGRAFYEQYF; cdr3_nt: TGTGCCATCAGTGAGTCGACCGGGAGGGCCTTCTACGAGCAGTACTTC
cdr3_length: 12; v_call: TRBV11-3; d_call: -; j_call: TRBJ2-2; clone_size: -; cdr3_aa: CASSLDRGELFF; cdr3_nt: TGTGCCAGCAGCTTAGACCGCGGGGAGCTGTTTTTT
cdr3_length: 17; v_call: TRBV5-1; d_call: -; j_call: TRBJ1-5; clone_size: -; cdr3_aa: CASSLGSAGVSNQPQHF; cdr3_nt: TGCGCCAGCAGCTTGGGTTCAGCAGGGGTTAGCAATCAGCCCCAGCATTTT
cdr3_length: 15; v_call: TRBV28; d_call: -; j_call: TRBJ2-2; clone_size: -; cdr3_aa: CASSVLGLDTGELFF; cdr3_nt: TGTGCCAGCAGCGTTTTGGGCCTGGACACCGGGGAGCTGTTTTTT
cdr3_length: 17; v_call: TRBV9; d_call: TRBD2; j_call: TRBJ2-5; clone_size: -; cdr3_aa: CASSRRGTSGGKETQYF; cdr3_nt: TGTGCCAGCAGCCGACGAGGGACTAGCGGGGGGAAAGAGACCCAGTACTTC
cdr3_length: 18; v_call: TRBV7-3; d_call: TRBD2; j_call: TRBJ2-1; clone_size: -; cdr3_aa: CASSTRLAGALGNNEQFF; cdr3_nt: TGTGCCAGCAGCACCCGTCTAGCGGGAGCCCTGGGAAACAATGAGCAGTTCTTC
cdr3_length: 15; v_call: TRBV4-2; d_call: -; j_call: TRBJ2-5; clone_size: -; cdr3_aa: CASSHREAAGETQYF; cdr3_nt: TGTGCCAGCAGCCACCGAGAGGCCGCAGGAGAGACCCAGTACTTC
cdr3_length: 12; v_call: TRBV28; d_call: -; j_call: TRBJ1-2; clone_size: -; cdr3_aa: CASSLGVDGYTF; cdr3_nt: TGTGCCAGCAGTTTGGGGGTGGATGGCTACACCTTC
cdr3_length: 16; v_call: TRBV5-1; d_call: -; j_call: TRBJ1-1; clone_size: -; cdr3_aa: CASSLAPLMGNTEAFF; cdr3_nt: TGCGCCAGCAGCTTGGCTCCGTTAATGGGTAACACTGAAGCTTTCTTT
cdr3_length: 16; v_call: TRBV7-2; d_call: -; j_call: TRBJ2-3; clone_size: -; cdr3_aa: CASSIRGAAPADTQYF; cdr3_nt: TGTGCCAGCAGCATACGGGGGGCGGCCCCGGCGGATACGCAGTATTTT
cdr3_length: 14; v_call: TRBV5-4; d_call: -; j_call: TRBJ2-1; clone_size: -; cdr3_aa: CASSPSAQANEQFF; cdr3_nt: TGTGCCAGCAGCCCCTCCGCACAGGCCAATGAGCAGTTCTTC
cdr3_length: 14; v_call: TRBV5-1; d_call: TRBD2; j_call: TRBJ2-3; clone_size: -; cdr3_aa: CASIGTSGTDTQYF; cdr3_nt: TGCGCCAGCATCGGGACTAGCGGCACAGATACGCAGTATTTT
cdr3_length: 14; v_call: TRBV18; d_call: -; j_call: TRBJ2-3; clone_size: -; cdr3_aa: CASSPWGSTDTQYF; cdr3_nt: TGTGCCAGCTCACCATGGGGGAGTACAGATACGCAGTATTTT
cdr3_length: 14; v_call: TRBV7-3; d_call: -; j_call: TRBJ2-3; clone_size: -; cdr3_aa: CASSLKGLGDTQYF; cdr3_nt: TGTGCCAGCAGCTTAAAGGGGCTAGGGGATACGCAGTATTTT
cdr3_length: 16; v_call: TRBV15; d_call: -; j_call: TRBJ2-7; clone_size: -; cdr3_aa: CATSRDWAGAPYEQYF; cdr3_nt: TGTGCCACCAGCAGAGACTGGGCAGGGGCCCCCTACGAGCAGTACTTC
cdr3_length: 16; v_call: TRBV5-4; d_call: TRBD1; j_call: TRBJ1-1; clone_size: -; cdr3_aa: CASSPGQGARGTEAFF; cdr3_nt: TGTGCCAGCAGCCCGGGACAGGGGGCGCGGGGCACTGAAGCTTTCTTT
cdr3_length: 15; v_call: TRBV19; d_call: TRBD1; j_call: TRBJ2-3; clone_size: once; cdr3_aa: CASSITGTGVLAQYF; cdr3_nt: TGTGCCAGTAGTATAACCGGGACAGGGGTTTTGGCGCAGTATTTT
cdr3_length: 12; v_call: TRBV2; d_call: TRBD1; j_call: TRBJ1-5; clone_size: few; cdr3_aa: CAWTGGDQPQHF; cdr3_nt: TGTGCCTGGACAGGCGGAGATCAGCCCCAGCATTTT
cdr3_length: 15; v_call: TRBV7-2; d_call: -; j_call: TRBJ2-7; clone_size: -; cdr3_aa: CASSPSGAPSYEQYF; cdr3_nt: TGTGCCAGCAGCCCGTCCGGGGCCCCCTCCTACGAGCAGTACTTC
cdr3_length: 18; v_call: TRBV18; d_call: -; j_call: TRBJ2-3; clone_size: -; cdr3_aa: CASSPLAPTGRSTDTQYF; cdr3_nt: TGTGCCAGCTCACCATTGGCCCCGACGGGACGGAGCACAGATACGCAGTATTTT
cdr3_length: 20; v_call: TRBV27; d_call: TRBD2; j_call: TRBJ2-3; clone_size: -; cdr3_aa: CASSLKPFLRTSGSTDTQYF; cdr3_nt: TGTGCCAGCAGTTTAAAACCTTTCCTTAGGACTAGCGGCAGCACAGATACGCAGTATTTT
cdr3_length: 16; v_call: TRBV5-4; d_call: TRBD2; j_call: TRBJ2-7; clone_size: -; cdr3_aa: CASSPQLAMSSYEQYF; cdr3_nt: TGTGCCAGCAGCCCCCAACTAGCGATGAGCTCCTACGAGCAGTACTTC
cdr3_length: 15; v_call: TRBV2; d_call: TRBD1; j_call: TRBJ2-7; clone_size: -; cdr3_aa: CASSASPGTGGEQYF; cdr3_nt: TGTGCCAGCAGTGCCAGCCCCGGGACAGGGGGTGAGCAGTACTTC